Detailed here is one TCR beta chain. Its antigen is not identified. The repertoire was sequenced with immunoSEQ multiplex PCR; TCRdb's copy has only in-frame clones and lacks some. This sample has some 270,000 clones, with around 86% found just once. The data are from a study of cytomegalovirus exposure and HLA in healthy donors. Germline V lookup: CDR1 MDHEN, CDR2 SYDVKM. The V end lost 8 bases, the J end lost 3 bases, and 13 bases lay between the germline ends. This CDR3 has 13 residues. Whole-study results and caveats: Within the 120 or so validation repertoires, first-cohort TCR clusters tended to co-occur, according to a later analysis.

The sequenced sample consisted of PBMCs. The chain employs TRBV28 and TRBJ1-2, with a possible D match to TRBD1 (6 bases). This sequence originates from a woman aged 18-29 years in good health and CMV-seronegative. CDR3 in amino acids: CASRKTGYYGYTF. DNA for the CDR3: TGTGCCAGCCGAAAGACAGGTTACTATGGCTACACCTTC.